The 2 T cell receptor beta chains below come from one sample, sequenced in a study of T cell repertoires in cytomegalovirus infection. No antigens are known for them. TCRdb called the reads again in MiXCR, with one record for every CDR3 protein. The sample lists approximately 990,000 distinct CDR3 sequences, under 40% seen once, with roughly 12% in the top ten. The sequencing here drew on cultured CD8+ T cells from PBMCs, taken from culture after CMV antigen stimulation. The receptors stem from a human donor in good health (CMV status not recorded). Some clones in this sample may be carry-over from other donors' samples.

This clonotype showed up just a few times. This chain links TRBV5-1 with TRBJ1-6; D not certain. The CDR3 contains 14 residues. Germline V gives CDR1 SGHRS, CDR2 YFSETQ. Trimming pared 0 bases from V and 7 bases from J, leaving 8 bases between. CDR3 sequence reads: CASSLAVRNSPLHF. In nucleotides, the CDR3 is TGCGCCAGCAGCTTGGCAGTCCGAAATTCACCCCTCCACTTT.

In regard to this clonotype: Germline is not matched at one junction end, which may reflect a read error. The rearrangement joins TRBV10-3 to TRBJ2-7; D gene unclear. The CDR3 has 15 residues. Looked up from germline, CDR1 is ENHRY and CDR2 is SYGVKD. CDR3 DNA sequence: TGTGCCATCAGTGAGGTTCAGAGAGTCTCCCACGAGCAGTACTTC. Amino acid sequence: CAISEVQRVSHEQYF.